This TCR beta chain was sequenced during a study of CD8 T cells in ankylosing spondylitis. Study-level points and caveats: Seemingly characteristic of ankylosing spondylitis blood was a TCR beta motif consisting of 7 or 8 highly homologous variants.

With V trimmed by 5 bases and J by 4 bases, 18 bases remained unmatched. CDR1 is DFQATT, CDR2 SNEGSKA, per germline (reference sequence). The length of the CDR3 is 19 residues. This clonotype turned up a few times. Its antigen remains unidentified. TCRdb re-called the 5' RACE reads through MiXCR, storing one row per CDR3 protein. The sample comprises a few hundred thousand distinct CDR3 sequences, around 8% of which are singletons, and about 15% rests with the top ten. The source is a male donor with ankylosing spondylitis. The rearrangement links TRBV20-1 to TRBJ2-3, with 13 bases aligning to TRBD2. Specimen: blood, either unsorted or a sorted T cell fraction (not recorded which). The CDR3 region has the DNA TGCAGTGCTCCGATGACCGGGACTAGCGGGAATTTAGTCGCAGATACGCAGTATTTT. Its protein is CSAPMTGTSGNLVADTQYF.